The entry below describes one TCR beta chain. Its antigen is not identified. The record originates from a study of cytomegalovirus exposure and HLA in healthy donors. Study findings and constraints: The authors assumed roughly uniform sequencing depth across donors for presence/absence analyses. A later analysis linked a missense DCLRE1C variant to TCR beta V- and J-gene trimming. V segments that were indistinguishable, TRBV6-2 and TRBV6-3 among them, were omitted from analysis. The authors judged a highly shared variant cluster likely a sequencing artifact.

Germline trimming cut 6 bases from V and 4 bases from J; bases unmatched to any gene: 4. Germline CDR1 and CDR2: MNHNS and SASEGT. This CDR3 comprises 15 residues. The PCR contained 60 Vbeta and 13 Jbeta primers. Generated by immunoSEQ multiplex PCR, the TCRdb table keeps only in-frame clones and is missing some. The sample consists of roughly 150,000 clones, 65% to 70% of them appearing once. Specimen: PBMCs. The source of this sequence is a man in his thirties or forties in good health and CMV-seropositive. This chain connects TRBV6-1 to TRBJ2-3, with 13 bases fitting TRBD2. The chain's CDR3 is CASRPGLAGPDTQYF. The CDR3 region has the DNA TGTGCCAGCAGGCCGGGACTAGCGGGGCCAGATACGCAGTATTTT.